The T cell receptor (beta chain) under discussion was sequenced for a study of cytomegalovirus exposure and HLA in healthy donors. Use of 60 Vbeta and 13 Jbeta primers characterized the PCR. Measured with immunoSEQ multiplex PCR; TCRdb has only the in-frame clones, and not every one. The data contain about 76,000 clones, roughly two thirds of them seen just once; the ten biggest clones take up roughly 5.2%. General study findings and limits: Some V segments, TRBV6-2 and TRBV6-3 among them, were indistinguishable and were therefore excluded.

The CDR3 has 21 amino acids. Trimming took off 4 bases at V and 0 bases at J, with 31 bases between the two ends. The germline V gene encodes CDR1 MDHEN and CDR2 SYDVKM. For this clone: Its antigen is not identified.

The chain uses TRBV28 and TRBJ2-7, with D perhaps TRBD1 (6 bases). Sequences were obtained from PBMCs. The clonotype was recovered from a man aged 55-75 years in good health and CMV-seropositive. The CDR3 sequence: CASSSFRMGAGRSLGSYEQYF. The CDR3 DNA reads TGTGCCAGCAGTTCATTCCGGATGGGGGCAGGTCGGTCCCTGGGCTCCTACGAGCAGTACTTC.